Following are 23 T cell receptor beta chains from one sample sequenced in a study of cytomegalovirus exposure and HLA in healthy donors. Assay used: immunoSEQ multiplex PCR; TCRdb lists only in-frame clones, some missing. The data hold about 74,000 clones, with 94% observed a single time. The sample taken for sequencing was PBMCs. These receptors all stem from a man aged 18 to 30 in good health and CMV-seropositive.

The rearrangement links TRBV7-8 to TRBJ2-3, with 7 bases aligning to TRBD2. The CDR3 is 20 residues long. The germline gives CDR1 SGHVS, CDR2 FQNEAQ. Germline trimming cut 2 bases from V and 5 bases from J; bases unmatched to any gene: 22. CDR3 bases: TGTGCCAGCAGCTTACGGCCGAGGGCCTTAATCGCGGGAGTTGAAGATACGCAGTATTTT. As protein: CASSLRPRALIAGVEDTQYF.

For the CDR3, the DNA is TGTGCCAGCAGCTTGCTCCGTCTTGGGGACAGCGCAACAGATACGCAGTATTTT. It translates to CASSLLRLGDSATDTQYF. The chain links TRBV5-8 to TRBJ2-3; 7 nucleotides match TRBD1. Germline CDR1 is SGHTS and CDR2 is YDEGEE. The CDR3 loop spans 18 amino acids. J was trimmed by 3 bases and V by 1 base; bases with no gene match: 14.

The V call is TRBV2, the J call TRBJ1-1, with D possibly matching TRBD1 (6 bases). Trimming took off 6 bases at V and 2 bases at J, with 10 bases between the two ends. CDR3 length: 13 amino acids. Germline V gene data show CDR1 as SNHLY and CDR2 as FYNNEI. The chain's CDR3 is CASRKQGNTEAFF. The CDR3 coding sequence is TGTGCCAGCAGGAAACAGGGTAACACTGAAGCTTTCTTT.

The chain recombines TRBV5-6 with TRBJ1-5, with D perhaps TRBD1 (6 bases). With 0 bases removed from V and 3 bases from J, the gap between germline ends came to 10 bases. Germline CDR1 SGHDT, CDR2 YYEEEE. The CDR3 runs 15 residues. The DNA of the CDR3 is TGTGCCAGCAGCTTGGGGGACAAATCCAATCAGCCCCAGCATTTT. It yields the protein CASSLGDKSNQPQHF.

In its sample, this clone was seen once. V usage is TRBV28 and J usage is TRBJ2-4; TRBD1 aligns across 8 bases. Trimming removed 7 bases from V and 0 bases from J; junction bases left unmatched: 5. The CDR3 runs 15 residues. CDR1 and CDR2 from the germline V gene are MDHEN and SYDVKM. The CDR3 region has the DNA TGTGCCAGCATCGGGACAGGACTAGCCAAAAACATTCAGTACTTC. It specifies CASIGTGLAKNIQYF.

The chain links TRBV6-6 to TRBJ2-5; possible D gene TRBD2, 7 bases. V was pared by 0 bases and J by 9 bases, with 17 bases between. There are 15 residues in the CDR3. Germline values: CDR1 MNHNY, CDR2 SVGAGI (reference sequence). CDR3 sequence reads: CASSYSGGGESSQYF. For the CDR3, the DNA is TGTGCCAGCAGTTACTCGGGAGGGGGTGAATCTTCCCAGTACTTC.

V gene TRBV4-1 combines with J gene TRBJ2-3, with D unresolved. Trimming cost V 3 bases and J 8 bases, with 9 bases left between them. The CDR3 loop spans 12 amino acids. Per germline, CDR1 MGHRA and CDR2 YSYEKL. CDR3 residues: CASSQPVGTQYF. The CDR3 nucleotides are TGCGCCAGCAGCCAGCCGGTCGGTACGCAGTATTTT.

Here the CDR3 reads CASSLSSGGSFYTGELFF. The DNA for the CDR3 is TGTGCCAGCAGTTTATCGTCGGGCGGGAGTTTTTACACCGGGGAGCTGTTTTTT. This chain links TRBV27 with TRBJ2-2; 7 bases map to TRBD2. In germline, CDR1 is MNHEY, CDR2 SMNVEV (reference sequence). Trimming removed 0 bases from V and 3 bases from J; junction bases left unmatched: 10. CDR3 length: 18 amino acids.

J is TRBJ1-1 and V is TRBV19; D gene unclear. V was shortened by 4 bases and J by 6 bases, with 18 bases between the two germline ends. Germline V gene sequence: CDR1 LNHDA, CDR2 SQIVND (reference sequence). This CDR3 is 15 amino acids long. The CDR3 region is CASSTMASGMAEAFF. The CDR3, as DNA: TGTGCCAGTAGTACGATGGCCTCGGGAATGGCTGAAGCTTTCTTT.

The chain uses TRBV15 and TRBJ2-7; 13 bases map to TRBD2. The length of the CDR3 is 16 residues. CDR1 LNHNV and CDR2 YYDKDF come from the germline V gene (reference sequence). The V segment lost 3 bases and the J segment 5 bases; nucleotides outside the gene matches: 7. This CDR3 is CATSSRTSGRPHEQYF. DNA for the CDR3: TGTGCCACCAGCAGTAGGACTAGCGGGAGACCCCACGAGCAGTACTTC.

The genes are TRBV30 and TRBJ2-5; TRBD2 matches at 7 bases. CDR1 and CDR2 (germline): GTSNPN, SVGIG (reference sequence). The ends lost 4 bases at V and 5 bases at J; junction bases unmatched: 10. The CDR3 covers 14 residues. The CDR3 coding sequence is TGTGCCTGGACCCGGACTAGTGGCGGCGAGACCCAGTACTTC. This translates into CAWTRTSGGETQYF.

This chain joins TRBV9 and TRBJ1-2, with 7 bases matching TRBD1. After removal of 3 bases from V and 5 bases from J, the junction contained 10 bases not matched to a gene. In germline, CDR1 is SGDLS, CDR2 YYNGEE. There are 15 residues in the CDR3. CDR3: CASSAPTRGDYGYTF. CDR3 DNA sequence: TGTGCCAGCAGCGCACCAACCAGGGGGGATTATGGCTACACCTTC.

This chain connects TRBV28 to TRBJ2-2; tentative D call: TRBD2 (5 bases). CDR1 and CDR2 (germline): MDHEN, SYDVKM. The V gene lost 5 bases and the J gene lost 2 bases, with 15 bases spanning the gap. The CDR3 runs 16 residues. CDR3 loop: CASSPPPGSNTGELFF. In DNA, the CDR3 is TGTGCCAGCAGTCCACCTCCGGGGAGTAACACCGGGGAGCTGTTTTTT.

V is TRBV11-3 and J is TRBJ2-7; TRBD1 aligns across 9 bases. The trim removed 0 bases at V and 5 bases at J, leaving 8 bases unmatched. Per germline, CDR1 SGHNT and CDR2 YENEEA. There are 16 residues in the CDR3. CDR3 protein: CASSLDLGQGRDEQYF. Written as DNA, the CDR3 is TGTGCCAGCAGCTTAGATTTGGGACAGGGTCGCGACGAGCAGTACTTC.

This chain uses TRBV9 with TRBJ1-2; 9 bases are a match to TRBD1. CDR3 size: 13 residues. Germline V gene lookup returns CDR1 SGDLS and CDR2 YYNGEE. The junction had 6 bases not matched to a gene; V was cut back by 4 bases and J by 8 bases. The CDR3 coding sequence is TGTGCCAGCAGCCCCGACAGGGGGGTAGGCTACACCTTC. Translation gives CASSPDRGVGYTF.

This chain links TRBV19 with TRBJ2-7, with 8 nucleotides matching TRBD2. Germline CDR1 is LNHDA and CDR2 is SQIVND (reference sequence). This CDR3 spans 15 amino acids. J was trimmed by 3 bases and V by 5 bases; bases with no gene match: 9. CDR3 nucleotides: TGTGCCAGTAGTGATAGCGGGAATTTCCGCTACGAGCAGTACTTC. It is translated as CASSDSGNFRYEQYF. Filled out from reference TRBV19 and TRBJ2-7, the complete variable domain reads DGGITQSPKYLFRKEGQNVTLSCEQNLNHDAMYWYRQDPGQGLRLIYYSQIVNDFQKGDIAEGYSVSREKKESFPLTVTSAQKNPTAFYLCASSDSGNFRYEQYFGPGTRLTVT.

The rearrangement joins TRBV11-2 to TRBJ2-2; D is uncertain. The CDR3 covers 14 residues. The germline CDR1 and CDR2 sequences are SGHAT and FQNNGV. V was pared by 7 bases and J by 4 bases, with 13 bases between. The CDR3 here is CASTSTAATGELFF. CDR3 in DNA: TGTGCCAGCACCTCAACGGCGGCCACCGGGGAGCTGTTTTTT.

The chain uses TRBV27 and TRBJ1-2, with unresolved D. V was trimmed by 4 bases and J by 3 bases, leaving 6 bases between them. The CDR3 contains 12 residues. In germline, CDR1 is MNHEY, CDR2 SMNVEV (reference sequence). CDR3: CASSSSDYGYTF. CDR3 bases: TGTGCCAGCAGTTCGAGTGACTATGGCTACACCTTC.

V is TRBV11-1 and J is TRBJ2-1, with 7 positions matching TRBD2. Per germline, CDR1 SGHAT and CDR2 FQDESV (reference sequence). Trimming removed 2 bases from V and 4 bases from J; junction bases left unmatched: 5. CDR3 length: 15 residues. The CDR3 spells CASSLSASGYNEQFF. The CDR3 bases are TGTGCCAGCAGCTTATCGGCTAGCGGTTACAATGAGCAGTTCTTC.

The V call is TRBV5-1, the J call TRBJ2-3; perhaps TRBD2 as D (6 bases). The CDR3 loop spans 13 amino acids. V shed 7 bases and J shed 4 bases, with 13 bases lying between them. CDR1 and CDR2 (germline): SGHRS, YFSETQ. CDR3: CASGEEGADTQYF. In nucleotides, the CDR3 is TGCGCCAGCGGGGAGGAAGGGGCAGATACGCAGTATTTT.

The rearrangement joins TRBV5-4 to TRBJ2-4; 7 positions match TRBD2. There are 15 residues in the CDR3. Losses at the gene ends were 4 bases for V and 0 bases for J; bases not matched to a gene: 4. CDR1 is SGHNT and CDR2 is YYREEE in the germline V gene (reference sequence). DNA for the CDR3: TGTGCCAGCAGCGGGGGGGGGTTAGCCAAAAACATTCAGTACTTC. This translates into CASSGGGLAKNIQYF. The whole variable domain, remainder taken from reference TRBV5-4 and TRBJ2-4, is ETGVTQSPTHLIKTRGQQVTLRCSSQSGHNTVSWYQQALGQGPQFIFQYYREEENGRGNFPPRFSGLQFPNYSSELNVNALELDDSALYLCASSGGGLAKNIQYFGAGTRLSVL.

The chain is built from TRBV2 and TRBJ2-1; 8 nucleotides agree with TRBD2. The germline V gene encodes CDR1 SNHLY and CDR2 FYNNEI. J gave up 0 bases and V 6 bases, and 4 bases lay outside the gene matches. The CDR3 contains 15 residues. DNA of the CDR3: TGTGCCAGCAGGAGCGGGAGAAGCTCCTACAATGAGCAGTTCTTC. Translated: CASRSGRSSYNEQFF.

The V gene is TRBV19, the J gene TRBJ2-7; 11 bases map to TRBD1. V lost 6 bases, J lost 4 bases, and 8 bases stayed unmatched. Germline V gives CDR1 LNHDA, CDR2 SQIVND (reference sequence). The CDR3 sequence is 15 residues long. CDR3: CASSPRDRGIYEQYF. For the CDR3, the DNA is TGTGCCAGTAGCCCTCGGGACAGGGGGATTTACGAGCAGTACTTC.